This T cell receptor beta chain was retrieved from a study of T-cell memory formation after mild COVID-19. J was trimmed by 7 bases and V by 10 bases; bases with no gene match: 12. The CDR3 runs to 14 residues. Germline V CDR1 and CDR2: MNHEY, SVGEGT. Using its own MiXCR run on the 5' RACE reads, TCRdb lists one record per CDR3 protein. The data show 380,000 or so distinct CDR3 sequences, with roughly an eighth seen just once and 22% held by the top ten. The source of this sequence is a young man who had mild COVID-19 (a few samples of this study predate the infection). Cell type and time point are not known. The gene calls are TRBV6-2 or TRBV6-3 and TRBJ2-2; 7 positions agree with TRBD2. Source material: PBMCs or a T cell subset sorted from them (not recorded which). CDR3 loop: CATRTRFLFGELFF. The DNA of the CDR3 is TGTGCCACCCGGACTAGATTCCTATTCGGGGAGCTGTTTTTT.